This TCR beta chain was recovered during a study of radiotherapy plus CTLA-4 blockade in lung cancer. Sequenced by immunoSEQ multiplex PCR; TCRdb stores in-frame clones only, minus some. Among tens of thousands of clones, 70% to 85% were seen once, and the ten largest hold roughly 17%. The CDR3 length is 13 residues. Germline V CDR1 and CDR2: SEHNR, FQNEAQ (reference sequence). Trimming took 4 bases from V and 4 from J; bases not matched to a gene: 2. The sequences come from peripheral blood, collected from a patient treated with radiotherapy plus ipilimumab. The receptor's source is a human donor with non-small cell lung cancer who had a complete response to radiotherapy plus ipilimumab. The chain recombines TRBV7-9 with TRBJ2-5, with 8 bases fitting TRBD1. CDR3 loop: CASSWTGRETQYF. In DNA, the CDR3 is TGTGCCAGCAGCTGGACAGGGAGAGAGACCCAGTACTTC.